This is a list of T cell receptor beta chains from one sample in a study of T cells after yellow fever vaccination. TCRdb fed the 5' RACE reads into MiXCR, producing one record per CDR3 protein. The data contain hundreds of thousands of distinct CDR3 sequences, 18% of them singletons. The sample was PBMCs, taken before the yellow fever booster vaccination. Receptor source: a man younger than 35 who received the YFV17D yellow fever vaccine. CDR3s include the opening cysteine and the closing phenylalanine or tryptophan. The D gene is left open where the match is weak. Some rows mark clone size as missing; the rest say once, few, many or name a class of expanded clone.

TGTGCCAGCAGTTCAGGGTTTTATCAGCCCCAGCATTTT	CASSSGFYQPQHF	NA	NA	TRBV12-3/TRBV12-4	TRBJ1-5
TGCGCCAGCAGCTTGGCCTTTGGGATCCGGGAGCAGTTCTTC	CASSLAFGIREQFF	NA	few	TRBV5-1	TRBJ2-1
TGCAGTGCTAGAGATCATCGAGGGGCAACTAATGAAAAACTGTTTTTT	CSARDHRGATNEKLFF	NA	NA	TRBV20-1	TRBJ1-4
TGTGCCAGCAGCTGGGGACAGTTTTACAATGAGCAGTTCTTC	CASSWGQFYNEQFF	TRBD1	NA	TRBV7-2	TRBJ2-1
TGCAGTGCTAGGGATGACAGGGTAGGCGTCCTCCTTCGCAATACGCAGTATTTT	CSARDDRVGVLLRNTQYF	TRBD1	few	TRBV20-1	TRBJ2-3
TGTGCCAGCAGCGTAGTCCCCAATGAGCAGTTCTTC	CASSVVPNEQFF	NA	few	TRBV9	TRBJ2-1
TGTGCCAGCAGCCCGAGGGGCAGGGGCACTGAAGCTTTCTTT	CASSPRGRGTEAFF	NA	NA	TRBV4-2	TRBJ1-1
TGCAGCTCTTTGTCGGGCCCTGAAGCTTTCTTT	CSSLSGPEAFF	NA	few	TRBV29-1	TRBJ1-1
TGTGCCAGCAGTTTCGGGACAGGGGCTCAGCCCCAGCATTTT	CASSFGTGAQPQHF	TRBD1	few	TRBV12-3/TRBV12-4	TRBJ1-5
TGCAGTGCTAGAGATTATACTAGCGGGGGGTCAGATACGCAGTATTTT	CSARDYTSGGSDTQYF	TRBD2	few	TRBV20-1	TRBJ2-3
TGTGCCAGCACCCAAGGAGAGGGTTGGGGTACGCAGTATTTT	CASTQGEGWGTQYF	NA	few	TRBV6-1	TRBJ2-3
TGTGCCAGTAGTCTTCAGGGAATGAAGGAGCAGTACTTC	CASSLQGMKEQYF	NA	NA	TRBV19	TRBJ2-7
TGTGCCAGCAGCCCACCCGGCAGGGGTCGGGCTACTAATTCACCCCTCCACTTT	CASSPPGRGRATNSPLHF	NA	NA	TRBV7-9	TRBJ1-6
TGTGCCAGCACCCTCAACAGGGGCACCGGGGAGCTGTTTTTT	CASTLNRGTGELFF	TRBD1	many	TRBV6-5	TRBJ2-2
TGTGCCAGCAGCCAGGTTTCGGCCGGGGAGCTGTTTTTT	CASSQVSAGELFF	NA	many	TRBV4-2	TRBJ2-2
TGTGCCACCAGTGATCGGCAGCCAGATTCACCCCTCCACTTT	CATSDRQPDSPLHF	NA	NA	TRBV24-1	TRBJ1-6
TGTGCCAGCAGCAGAGGGAGGACTAACTATGGCTACACCTTC	CASSRGRTNYGYTF	NA	NA	TRBV27	TRBJ1-2
TGCAGTGCTAAAGAACTAGACGTGACCCAGTACTTC	CSAKELDVTQYF	NA	few	TRBV20-1	TRBJ2-5
TGCGCCAGCAGCTCCCACCTCGACGGAAACACTGAAGCTTTCTTT	CASSSHLDGNTEAFF	NA	NA	TRBV5-1	TRBJ1-1
TGCGCCAGCAGCTTGGCACTTGACACAGATACGCAGTATTTT	CASSLALDTDTQYF	NA	NA	TRBV5-1	TRBJ2-3
TGTGCCAGCAGCTCGCGACAGGGGGCCAACACCGGGGAGCTGTTTTTT	CASSSRQGANTGELFF	TRBD1	NA	TRBV7-9	TRBJ2-2
TGTGCCAGCAGCGAGTTAGGGCGGGGGAACACCGGGGAGCTGTTTTTT	CASSELGRGNTGELFF	NA	NA	TRBV5-6	TRBJ2-2
TGTGCCAGCAGTCCCAGCGCAGGGTTCACAGATACGCAGTATTTT	CASSPSAGFTDTQYF	NA	many	TRBV6-2/TRBV6-3	TRBJ2-3
TGTGCCAGCAGCGGATATAGCGCGGTCAAAAACATTCAGTACTTC	CASSGYSAVKNIQYF	NA	few	TRBV12-3/TRBV12-4	TRBJ2-4
TGCGCCAGCAGCCCTCGAGGAAGCGGGGGGAACACAGATACGCAGTATTTT	CASSPRGSGGNTDTQYF	TRBD2	NA	TRBV5-1	TRBJ2-3
TGCAGTGCTAGACCGTTTAAAGGGGCAGATACGCAGTATTTT	CSARPFKGADTQYF	NA	NA	TRBV20-1	TRBJ2-3
TGTGCCAGCAGCTTATACTACAGGGAGGGAGAGACCCAGTACTTC	CASSLYYREGETQYF	NA	NA	TRBV7-9	TRBJ2-5
TGTGCCAGTAGACATGGCGAGCAGTACTTC	CASRHGEQYF	NA	NA	TRBV6-1	TRBJ2-7
TGCAGCGCCTTCCCGGACAGGGGGACTGAAGCTTTCTTT	CSAFPDRGTEAFF	TRBD1	NA	TRBV29-1	TRBJ1-1
TGTGCCAGCAGTCCTACCTCGGGGATGAACACTGAAGCTTTCTTT	CASSPTSGMNTEAFF	NA	NA	TRBV12-3/TRBV12-4	TRBJ1-1
TGCGCCAGCAGAGGCGGGGGGCGAAGCACCGGGGAGCTGTTTTTT	CASRGGGRSTGELFF	TRBD2	NA	TRBV5-1	TRBJ2-2
TGTGCCAGCAGTTCCTCCGGGGCTGAGCAGTTCTTC	CASSSSGAEQFF	NA	few	TRBV12-3/TRBV12-4	TRBJ2-1
TGCAGTGCCGCCTTTGGGCAGACTAAGAACACTGAAGCTTTCTTT	CSAAFGQTKNTEAFF	NA	few	TRBV20-1	TRBJ1-1
TGCGCCAGCAGCTTGGATGGGTTTCCCTATAATTCACCCCTCCACTTT	CASSLDGFPYNSPLHF	NA	NA	TRBV5-1	TRBJ1-6
TGTGCCAGCAACCCCCAAGACACCCAGGGGTGGGAAAAACTGTTTTTT	CASNPQDTQGWEKLFF	NA	many	TRBV28	TRBJ1-4
TGTGCCAGTAGAGCCCGACTAGCGGGGGGGCAGACTGAGCAGTTCTTC	CASRARLAGGQTEQFF	TRBD2	NA	TRBV19	TRBJ2-1
TGCGCCAGCGGACAATTGACTTCTCAGTCCTTC	CASGQLTSQSF	NA	few	TRBV5-1	TRBJ2-1
TGCGCCAGCAGCCAAGGGGCGGGGCAACACAATGAGCAGTTCTTC	CASSQGAGQHNEQFF	NA	few	TRBV4-3	TRBJ2-1
TGTGCCAGCAGCCCAGAAGCGGGGGGGACCCACGAGCAGTACTTC	CASSPEAGGTHEQYF	TRBD2	NA	TRBV7-8	TRBJ2-7
TGCGCCAGCAGCCAAGATATCCCTCAGCCCCAGCATTTT	CASSQDIPQPQHF	NA	few	TRBV4-1	TRBJ1-5
TGCGCCAGCAGCCGGAGACTAGCGGGGCAAGAGACCCAGTACTTC	CASSRRLAGQETQYF	TRBD2	few	TRBV4-1	TRBJ2-5
TGTGCCAGCAGCTTATCCAGCGGGGGGCTAACCGCCGGGGAGCTGTTTTTT	CASSLSSGGLTAGELFF	TRBD2	NA	TRBV7-2	TRBJ2-2
TGCAGTGCTAGCTCCCGGGAGACCCAGTACTTC	CSASSRETQYF	NA	NA	TRBV20-1	TRBJ2-5
TGTGCCAGCAGTCACCCCAGGGGGCGCGAGGGTGAAAAACTGTTTTTT	CASSHPRGREGEKLFF	TRBD1	few	TRBV2	TRBJ1-4
TGTGCCAGCAGCCTTTCAAGAAGCTACACCTTC	CASSLSRSYTF	NA	NA	TRBV12-3/TRBV12-4	TRBJ1-2
TGTGCCAGCAGCCCCCGGACCCTTCAACGCACAGATACGCAGTATTTT	CASSPRTLQRTDTQYF	NA	few	TRBV9	TRBJ2-3